Listed here is a single T cell receptor beta chain. Repertoires were generated with immunoSEQ multiplex PCR, while TCRdb's copy carries only in-frame clones and drops some. The sample yields 50,000 to 65,000 clones, just under 95% seen once. The data derive from a study of cytomegalovirus exposure and HLA in healthy donors. This TCR came from a woman younger than 30 in good health and CMV-seropositive. Sequences were obtained from PBMCs.

The CDR3 DNA sequence: TGTGCCAGTAGTATCAGGGATTATAGCAATCAGCCCCAGCATTTT. This encodes CASSIRDYSNQPQHF. This rearrangement joins TRBV19 to TRBJ1-5; tentative D call: TRBD1 (5 bases). V gave up 3 bases and J gave up 0 bases, with 9 bases separating them. CDR1 is LNHDA, CDR2 SQIVND, per germline (reference sequence). The CDR3 is 15 residues long.